Following are 32 T cell receptor beta chains from one sample sequenced in a study of T cells in Graves' hyperthyroidism and ophthalmopathy. Amplified regions were TCR beta CDR3 sequences from RNA transcripts. The TCR CDR3 was amplified in a first-round RT-PCR using the HTBI primer set. One entry per CDR3 protein, called by TCRdb with MiXCR from the multiplex PCR reads. This table holds fewer than 650,000 distinct CDR3 sequences, roughly 14% found once. Specimen: blood. These receptors all come from a woman in her 40s with Graves' ophthalmopathy.

In its sample, this clonotype was seen many times. The CDR3 sequence is CASSLGGADNYGYTF. CDR3 DNA sequence: TGTGCCAGCAGCTTAGGGGGGGCAGATAACTATGGCTACACCTTC. This chain links TRBV7-6 with TRBJ1-2, with a possible D match to TRBD1 (6 bases). This CDR3 has 15 residues. Germline CDR1 and CDR2: SGHVS and FNYEAQ. The V end was cut by 1 base, the J end by 1 base, with 10 bases between.

This clonotype was recorded at least ten times. The rearrangement uses TRBV7-6 and TRBJ1-1, with 11 positions matching TRBD1. V was pared by 4 bases and J by 7 bases, with 5 bases of the junction left unmatched. The germline CDR1 and CDR2 sequences are SGHVS and FNYEAQ. This CDR3 comprises 14 residues. CDR3 sequence: CASSSRTGGFEAFF. The CDR3 coding sequence is TGTGCCAGCAGCTCGCGGACAGGGGGCTTTGAAGCTTTCTTT.

This clonotype was seen repeatedly, ten times or more. The chain links TRBV30 to TRBJ2-5; D call uncertain. The CDR3 has 11 residues. The germline V gene has CDR1 GTSNPN and CDR2 SVGIG (reference sequence). V was clipped by 5 bases and J by 4 bases, with 8 bases between them. This chain's CDR3 is CAWDPGETQYF. CDR3 sequence (DNA): TGTGCCTGGGACCCGGGAGAGACCCAGTACTTC.

CDR3 amino acids: CASSFYQTGNTEAFF. The CDR3 DNA is TGTGCCAGCAGCTTTTACCAGACAGGAAACACTGAAGCTTTCTTT. The chain is built from TRBV7-2 and TRBJ1-1, with a tentative D call TRBD1 (6 bases). V shed 3 bases and J shed 2 bases, with 13 bases lying between them. Germline CDR1 reads SGHTA; CDR2 reads FQGNSA. The CDR3 is 15 amino acids.

This clonotype was seen only a few times. This chain uses TRBV19 with TRBJ1-6, with TRBD1 as a possible D gene (6 bases). There are 16 residues in the CDR3. V lost 10 bases and J 9 bases, leaving 25 bases between the germline ends. Germline V gene sequence: CDR1 LNHDA, CDR2 SQIVND (reference sequence). The DNA of the CDR3 is TGTGCCACCAGGGGAGCAGGGGCGAACCCTTCTTCACCCCTCCACTTT. It codes for CATRGAGANPSSPLHF. Full variable domain (remainder filled in from reference TRBV19 and TRBJ1-6): DGGITQSPKYLFRKEGQNVTLSCEQNLNHDAMYWYRQDPGQGLRLIYYSQIVNDFQKGDIAEGYSVSREKKESFPLTVTSAQKNPTAFYLCATRGAGANPSSPLHFGNGTRLTVT.

This clonotype has at least ten counts. The rearrangement links TRBV12-3 or TRBV12-4 to TRBJ1-2; a weak D match, TRBD1 (5 bases). The CDR3 covers 14 residues. V was pared by 4 bases and J by 8 bases, with 17 bases between. CDR3 loop: CASSYGGEAYGYTF. The CDR3 region has the DNA TGTGCCAGCAGTTATGGAGGGGAAGCTTACGGCTACACCTTC.

This clonotype has a count of ten or more. The chain joins TRBV6-1 to TRBJ1-2, with D possibly matching TRBD1 (6 bases). The CDR3 is made up of 13 amino acids. The V and J ends lost 4 bases and 3 bases respectively, with 9 bases between them. Germline V lookup: CDR1 MNHNS, CDR2 SASEGT. The CDR3 reads CASSGGQYYGYTF. DNA for the CDR3: TGTGCCAGCAGTGGCGGACAGTACTATGGCTACACCTTC.

This clonotype was seen repeatedly, ten times or more. The J gene is TRBJ1-2, the V gene TRBV4-1; D gene ambiguous. Trimming took off 3 bases at V and 8 bases at J, with 13 bases between the two ends. CDR1 is MGHRA, CDR2 YSYEKL, per germline. The CDR3 has 13 amino acids. In DNA, the CDR3 is TGCGCCAGCAGCCATCCGGCGGGGATCGGCTACACCTTC. Its translation is CASSHPAGIGYTF.

This clonotype was detected ten times or more. The CDR3 DNA sequence: TGTGCCAGCAGTTCGCCACCCCCGGGAGCGTCGAACTATGGCTACACCTTC. This codes for CASSSPPPGASNYGYTF. The chain carries TRBV28 and TRBJ1-2, with D unclear. V was pared by 4 bases and J by 2 bases, with 20 bases between. Germline CDR1 is MDHEN and CDR2 is SYDVKM. The CDR3 spans 17 residues.

This clonotype was counted at least ten times. V usage is TRBV6-2 or TRBV6-3 and J usage is TRBJ2-7; 8 bases map to TRBD1. Per the germline V gene, CDR1 is MNHEY and CDR2 is SVGEGT. The CDR3 runs to 11 residues. Trimming cost V 7 bases and J 6 bases; bases outside gene matches: 2. CDR3 in amino acids: CASNDRGEQYF. Written as DNA, the CDR3 is TGTGCCAGCAACGACAGGGGCGAGCAGTACTTC.

This clonotype was counted a few times. The V and J genes are TRBV18 and TRBJ2-7, with TRBD1 matching 8 bases. The CDR3 has 15 residues. Germline CDR1 and CDR2: KGHSH and LQKENI. With 5 bases clipped from V and 6 bases from J, the junction kept 12 bases outside the gene matches. CDR3 region: CASSEGTGSVGEQYF. As DNA, the CDR3 is TGTGCCAGCTCAGAGGGGACAGGAAGTGTGGGCGAGCAGTACTTC.

About this clonotype: This sequence may be a read error, since a much larger clone differs from it by one base. The J gene is TRBJ2-7, the V gene TRBV27; no reliable D call. The CDR3 contains 16 residues. The V gene's germline CDR1 is MNHEY and CDR2 SMNVEV (reference sequence). V was cut by 5 bases and J by 2 bases, with 19 bases left in between. The CDR3 protein is CASSDTYSGATYEQYF. CDR3 bases: TGTGCCAGCAGTGACACGTACTCCGGCGCAACCTACGAGCAGTACTTC.

This clonotype was picked up many times. This chain joins TRBV4-3 and TRBJ2-7; 9 bases are shared with TRBD1. V lost 0 bases and J lost 3; bases outside the gene matches: 3. The CDR3 is 15 residues long. Germline V CDR1 and CDR2: LGHNA, YSLEER. CDR3 DNA: TGCGCCAGCAGCCAAGAGACAGGGGGTATCTACGAGCAGTACTTC. Translation gives CASSQETGGIYEQYF.

This clonotype has a count of ten or more. V gene TRBV7-2 combines with J gene TRBJ1-1, with D unclear. Germline V lookup: CDR1 SGHTA, CDR2 FQGNSA. Trimming stripped 5 bases from V and 5 bases from J, with 12 bases between. This CDR3 region has 13 residues. In DNA, the CDR3 is TGTGCCAGCAGCCCCCGACGCGAAACTGAAGCTTTCTTT. This gives the protein CASSPRRETEAFF.

This chain connects TRBV7-9 to TRBJ2-7; 13 bases align to TRBD2. V shed 8 bases, J shed 5 bases, and the junction held 0 bases outside the gene matches. This CDR3 has 12 residues. Germline V gene data show CDR1 as SEHNR and CDR2 as FQNEAQ (reference sequence). CDR3 in DNA: TGTGCCAGCGGGACTAGCGGGAACGAGCAGTACTTC. Protein sequence: CASGTSGNEQYF.

The rearrangement uses TRBV11-2 and TRBJ2-5; D gene unclear. V lost 3 bases and J 5 bases, leaving 10 bases between the germline ends. Per germline, CDR1 SGHAT and CDR2 FQNNGV. This CDR3 spans 13 amino acids. CDR3 coding DNA: TGTGCCAGCAGCTTTGGCAGTGTGGAGACCCAGTACTTC. This gives the protein CASSFGSVETQYF.

The table lists this clonotype with many counts. CDR3 sequence (DNA): TGTGCCAGCAGCCAACAACTAGCGGGATCCGGGGAGCTGTTTTTT. Its protein is CASSQQLAGSGELFF. This chain uses TRBV6-2 or TRBV6-3 with TRBJ2-2; the match to TRBD2 covers 10 bases. From germline, CDR1 is MNHEY and CDR2 SVGEGT. The trim removed 6 bases at V and 6 bases at J, leaving 7 bases unmatched. There are 15 residues in the CDR3.

This rearrangement joins TRBV5-5 to TRBJ2-2; 7 bases map to TRBD1. Trimming cost V 5 bases and J 0 bases; bases outside gene matches: 1. CDR3 length: 14 residues. Germline V CDR1 and CDR2: SGHKS, YYEKEE (reference sequence). CDR3 DNA sequence: TGTGCCAGCAGAGGGGGCCCGAACACCGGGGAGCTGTTTTTT. Its protein is CASRGGPNTGELFF.

CDR3 residues: CAWIGQGQETQYF. The DNA of the CDR3 is TGTGCCTGGATAGGACAGGGGCAAGAGACCCAGTACTTC. J is TRBJ2-5 and V is TRBV30, with 9 bases that match TRBD1. V lost 4 bases to trimming and J lost 2 bases; unmatched junction nucleotides: 2. Germline V gene sequence: CDR1 GTSNPN, CDR2 SVGIG (reference sequence). The CDR3 length is 13 residues.

In this sample, this clonotype turned up many times. The V gene is TRBV5-1, the J gene TRBJ2-7, with 10 bases that match TRBD1. V was pared by 4 bases and J by 5 bases, with 3 bases of the junction left unmatched. This CDR3 spans 13 amino acids. The germline gives CDR1 SGHRS, CDR2 YFSETQ. The CDR3 sequence: CASSRDRGDEQYF. CDR3 DNA sequence: TGCGCCAGCAGCAGGGACAGGGGCGACGAGCAGTACTTC.

This clonotype was seen a few times. A much larger clonotype is one base distant, so this may be a read error. The chain recombines TRBV28 with TRBJ2-2, with 10 bases identical to TRBD2. This CDR3 comprises 16 residues. The germline gives CDR1 MDHEN, CDR2 SYDVKM. The CDR3 spells CASSIGLAVNAGELFF. Here the CDR3 DNA reads TGTGCCAGCAGTATAGGACTAGCGGTGAACGCCGGGGAGCTGTTTTTT.

There are many counts of this clonotype. V usage is TRBV19 and J usage is TRBJ1-5; D gene ambiguous. Germline-derived CDR1 and CDR2 are LNHDA and SQIVND (reference sequence). Trimming took 3 bases from V and 4 from J, leaving 13 bases between them. CDR3 length: 15 amino acids. Here the CDR3 DNA reads TGTGCCAGTAGTATCCTGCCGGAGGCTAATCAGCCCCAGCATTTT. Amino acids: CASSILPEANQPQHF.

Ten or more counts support this clonotype. This chain connects TRBV25-1 to TRBJ2-5, with TRBD2 identical over 7 bases. Germline V gene sequence: CDR1 MGHDK, CDR2 SYGVNS. The junction had 8 bases not matched to a gene; V was cut back by 3 bases and J by 1 base. The CDR3 has 16 amino acids. The CDR3 region has the DNA TGTGCCAGCAGTGATCCCCCGGCTAGCGGCCAAGAGACCCAGTACTTC. Protein product: CASSDPPASGQETQYF. Drawing the rest from reference TRBV25-1 and TRBJ2-5, the complete variable domain is EADIYQTPRYLVIGTGKKITLECSQTMGHDKMYWYQQDPGMELHLIHYSYGVNSTEKGDLSSESTVSRIRTEHFPLTLESARPSHTSQYLCASSDPPASGQETQYFGPGTRLLVL.

This clonotype appeared many times. The rearrangement joins TRBV28 to TRBJ2-7; possible D gene TRBD1, 6 bases. Trimming removed 4 bases at V and 7 bases at J, with 26 bases between. This CDR3 is built from 17 residues. Germline V lookup: CDR1 MDHEN, CDR2 SYDVKM. CDR3 in DNA: TGTGCCAGCAGTTATTCGTCTGCGAACAGGGTATCGGAGGAGCAGTACTTC. Translating gives CASSYSSANRVSEEQYF.

This clonotype was detected ten times or more. The gene calls are TRBV28 and TRBJ2-7, with D possibly matching TRBD2 (5 bases). Germline assignment: CDR1 MDHEN and CDR2 SYDVKM. The CDR3 extends over 14 amino acids. V dropped 5 bases and J dropped 5 bases, with 16 bases sitting between them. The CDR3 nucleotides are TGTGCCAGCAGTACACGCCCGACTAACAACGAGCAGTACTTC. Its protein product is CASSTRPTNNEQYF.

This clonotype was recorded at least ten times. The chain uses TRBV6-4 and TRBJ2-2, with TRBD2 matching over 7 bases. This CDR3 spans 21 amino acids. V dropped 7 bases and J dropped 1; count of bases not matched to a gene: 24. Germline loops: CDR1 MRHNA, CDR2 SNTAGT. CDR3 in DNA: TGTGCCAGCACCGGAGGCGGCTGGAGTGCGGTAGGCGGGGGGAACACCGGGGAGCTGTTTTTT. Translation: CASTGGGWSAVGGGNTGELFF.

The chain recombines TRBV6-1 with TRBJ1-5, with TRBD1 as a possible D gene (5 bases). V was pared by 2 bases and J by 9 bases, with 11 bases between. The CDR3 loop spans 13 amino acids. From germline, CDR1 is MNHNS and CDR2 SASEGT. The CDR3 DNA follows: TGTGCCAGCAGTGAAATGGGGCAGGTGCCCCAGCATTTT. Protein sequence: CASSEMGQVPQHF.

This clonotype has ten or more counts. This chain uses TRBV4-2 with TRBJ2-7; 8 bases are shared with TRBD2. Looked up from germline, CDR1 is LGHNA and CDR2 is YNFKEQ. Trimming cost V 0 bases and J 1 base; bases outside gene matches: 5. The CDR3 loop spans 16 amino acids. The CDR3 reads CASSQDFSGSSYEQYF. CDR3 coding DNA: TGTGCCAGCAGCCAAGATTTCAGCGGGAGTTCCTACGAGCAGTACTTC.

The V gene is TRBV18, the J gene TRBJ2-7; a weak D match, TRBD1 (5 bases). The CDR3 covers 15 residues. The ends were cut back, 3 bases at V and 4 bases at J, with 16 bases in the middle. The germline CDR1 and CDR2 sequences are KGHSH and LQKENI. The CDR3 region is CASSPRSSGRYEQYF. CDR3 nucleotide sequence: TGTGCCAGCTCACCGAGGTCGTCAGGGCGGTACGAGCAGTACTTC.

This clonotype was detected only a few times. The J gene is TRBJ2-7, the V gene TRBV24-1; TRBD1 matches 7 bases. The CDR3 is 14 amino acids. V lost 7 bases to trimming and J lost 2 bases; unmatched junction nucleotides: 7. Germline CDR1 KGHDR, CDR2 SFDVKD. DNA for the CDR3: TGTGCCACCAGACGGGACAGACATACCTACGAGCAGTACTTC. Protein: CATRRDRHTYEQYF.

The rearrangement joins TRBV29-1 to TRBJ2-7; D gene ambiguous. The V gene lost 6 bases and the J gene lost 4 bases, with 13 bases spanning the gap. The CDR3 loop spans 12 amino acids. Germline CDR1 reads SQVTM; CDR2 reads ANQGSEA. CDR3 in DNA: TGCAGCGTCGCCGGACCGAAATACGAGCAGTACTTC. This translates into CSVAGPKYEQYF.

This clonotype was detected ten times or more. The CDR3 here is CASSRSPPETQYF. CDR3 in DNA: TGTGCCAGCAGTCGATCCCCACCGGAGACCCAGTACTTC. The V gene is TRBV27, the J gene TRBJ2-5, with D hard to call. Trimming shortened V by 5 bases and J by 5 bases, and 12 bases separated the two germline ends. The germline gives CDR1 MNHEY, CDR2 SMNVEV (reference sequence). CDR3 length equals 13 residues.